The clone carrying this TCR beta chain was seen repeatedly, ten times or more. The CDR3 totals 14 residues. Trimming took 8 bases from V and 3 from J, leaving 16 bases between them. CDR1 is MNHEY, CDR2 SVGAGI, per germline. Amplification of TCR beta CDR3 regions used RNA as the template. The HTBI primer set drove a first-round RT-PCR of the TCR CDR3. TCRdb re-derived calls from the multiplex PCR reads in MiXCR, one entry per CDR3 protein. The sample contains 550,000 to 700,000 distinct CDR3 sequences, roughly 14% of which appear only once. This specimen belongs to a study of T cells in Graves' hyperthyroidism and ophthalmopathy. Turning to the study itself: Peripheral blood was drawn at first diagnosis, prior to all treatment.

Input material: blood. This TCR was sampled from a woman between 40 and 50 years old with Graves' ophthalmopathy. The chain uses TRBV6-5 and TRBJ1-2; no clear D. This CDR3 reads CASFKGIPHYGYTF. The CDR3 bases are TGTGCCAGCTTTAAGGGTATTCCCCACTATGGCTACACCTTC.